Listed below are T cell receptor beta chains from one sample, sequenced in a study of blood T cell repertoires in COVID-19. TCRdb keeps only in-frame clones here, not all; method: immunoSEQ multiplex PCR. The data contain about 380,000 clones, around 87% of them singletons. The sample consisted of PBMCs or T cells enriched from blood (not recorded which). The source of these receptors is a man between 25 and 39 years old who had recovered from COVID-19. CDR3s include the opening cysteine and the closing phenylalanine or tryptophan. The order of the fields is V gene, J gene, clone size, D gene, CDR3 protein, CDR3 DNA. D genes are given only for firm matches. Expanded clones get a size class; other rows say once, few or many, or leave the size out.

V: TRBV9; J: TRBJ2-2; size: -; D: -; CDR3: CASSALGTAGELFF; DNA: TGTGCCAGCAGCGCGCTCGGGACTGCCGGGGAGCTGTTTTTT
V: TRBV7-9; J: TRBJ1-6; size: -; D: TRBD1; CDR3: CATGQRNSPLHF; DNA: TGTGCCACGGGACAGAGGAATTCACCCCTCCACTTT
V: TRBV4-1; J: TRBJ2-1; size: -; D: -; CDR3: CASSQDRGTLGNEQFF; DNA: TGCGCCAGCAGCCAAGATAGGGGAACTCTTGGCAATGAGCAGTTCTTC
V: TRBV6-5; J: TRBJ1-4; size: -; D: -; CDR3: CASSPQGDEKLFF; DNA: TGTGCCAGCAGTCCACAGGGTGATGAAAAACTGTTTTTT
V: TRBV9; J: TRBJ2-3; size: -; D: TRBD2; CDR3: CASSESGGALWSGTDTQYF; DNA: TGTGCCAGCAGCGAGAGCGGGGGGGCCTTGTGGAGTGGGACAGATACGCAGTATTTT
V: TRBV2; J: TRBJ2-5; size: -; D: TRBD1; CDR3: CASSLQGAGETQYF; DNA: TGTGCCAGCAGCTTACAGGGGGCGGGAGAGACCCAGTACTTC
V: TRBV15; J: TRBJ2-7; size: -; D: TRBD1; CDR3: CATSGTDRAFYEQYF; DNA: TGTGCCACCAGCGGAACCGACAGGGCGTTCTACGAGCAGTACTTC
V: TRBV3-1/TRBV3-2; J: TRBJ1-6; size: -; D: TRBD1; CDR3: CASSKGTANNSPLHF; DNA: TGTGCCAGCAGCAAAGGGACAGCTAATAATTCACCCCTCCACTTT
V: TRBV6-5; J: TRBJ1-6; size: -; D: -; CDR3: CASSYGMTGGSPLHF; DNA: TGTGCCAGCAGTTACGGGATGACAGGAGGTTCACCCCTCCACTTT
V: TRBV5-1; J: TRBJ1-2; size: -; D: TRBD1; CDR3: CASSYGQGATGYTF; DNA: TGCGCCAGCAGCTACGGACAGGGGGCCACTGGCTACACCTTC
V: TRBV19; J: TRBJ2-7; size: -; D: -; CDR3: CASSMGNSYEQYF; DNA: TGTGCCAGTAGTATGGGCAACTCCTACGAGCAGTACTTC
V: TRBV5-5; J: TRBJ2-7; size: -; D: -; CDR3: CASSLPDSYEQYF; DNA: TGTGCCAGCAGCTTACCCGACAGCTACGAGCAGTACTTC
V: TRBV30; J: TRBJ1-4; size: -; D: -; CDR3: CAWSGLTNEKLFF; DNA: TGTGCCTGGAGTGGTCTGACTAATGAAAAACTGTTTTTT
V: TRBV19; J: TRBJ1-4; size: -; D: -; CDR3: CASSARGGLNEKLFF; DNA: TGTGCCAGTAGTGCCCGGGGGGGCCTTAATGAAAAACTGTTTTTT
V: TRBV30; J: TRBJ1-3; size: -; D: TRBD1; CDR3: CAWDQGGNTIYF; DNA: TGTGCCTGGGACCAGGGGGGTAACACCATATATTTT
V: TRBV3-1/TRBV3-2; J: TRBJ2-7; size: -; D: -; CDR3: CASSSPGGEEQYF; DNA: TGTGCCAGCAGCTCCCCGGGGGGCGAAGAGCAGTACTTC
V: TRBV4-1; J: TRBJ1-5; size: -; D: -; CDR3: CASSPSRGVGDQPQHF; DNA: TGCGCCAGCAGCCCATCAAGGGGTGTAGGGGATCAGCCCCAGCATTTT
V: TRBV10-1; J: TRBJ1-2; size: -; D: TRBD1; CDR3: CATSDRVNGGYTF; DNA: TGCGCCACCTCGGACAGGGTCAATGGTGGCTACACCTTC
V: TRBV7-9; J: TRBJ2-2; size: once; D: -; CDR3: CASSPVRRWELFF; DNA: TGTGCCAGCAGCCCGGTTAGGAGATGGGAGCTGTTTTTT
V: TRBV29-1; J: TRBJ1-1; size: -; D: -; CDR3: CSVSFLAEWTEAFF; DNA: TGCAGCGTCTCCTTTTTGGCGGAGTGGACTGAAGCTTTCTTT
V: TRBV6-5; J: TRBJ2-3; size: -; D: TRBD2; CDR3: CASSYSSGGTDTQYF; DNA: TGTGCCAGCAGTTACTCGAGCGGGGGGACAGATACGCAGTATTTT
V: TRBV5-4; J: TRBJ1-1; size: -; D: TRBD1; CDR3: CASSLGGTAFNTEAFF; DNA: TGTGCCAGCAGCTTGGGTGGGACAGCCTTTAACACTGAAGCTTTCTTT
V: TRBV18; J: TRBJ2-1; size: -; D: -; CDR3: CASSPGRGLLQTDEQFF; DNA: TGTGCCAGCTCACCAGGTAGAGGGCTACTCCAAACCGATGAGCAGTTCTTC
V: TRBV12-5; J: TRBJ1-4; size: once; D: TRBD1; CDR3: CASGGQGSEKLFF; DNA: TGTGCTAGTGGCGGACAGGGGAGTGAAAAACTGTTTTTT
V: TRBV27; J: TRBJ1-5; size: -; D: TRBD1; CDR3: CASSLQGAYQPQHF; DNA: TGTGCCAGCAGTTTACAGGGGGCCTATCAGCCCCAGCATTTT
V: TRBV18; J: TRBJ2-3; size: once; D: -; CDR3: CASSPPPLDTQYF; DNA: TGTGCCAGCTCACCACCCCCCTTAGATACGCAGTATTTT
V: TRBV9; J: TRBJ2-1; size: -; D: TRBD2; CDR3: CASSVASGGRGEQFF; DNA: TGTGCCAGCAGCGTAGCTAGCGGGGGGAGAGGTGAGCAGTTCTTC
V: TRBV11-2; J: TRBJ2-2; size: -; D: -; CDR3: CASSLGGVGTGELFF; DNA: TGTGCCAGCAGCTTAGGGGGGGTAGGCACCGGGGAGCTGTTTTTT
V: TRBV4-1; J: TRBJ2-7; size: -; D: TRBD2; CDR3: CASSLVVAGDYGEQYF; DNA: TGCGCCAGCAGCCTCGTGGTAGCGGGGGACTACGGCGAGCAGTACTTC
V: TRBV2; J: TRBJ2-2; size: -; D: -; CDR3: CASITGPTGELFF; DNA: TGTGCCAGCATTACGGGTCCGACCGGGGAGCTGTTTTTT
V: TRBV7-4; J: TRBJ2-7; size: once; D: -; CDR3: CASSLVVTDSGPSENEQYF; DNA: TGTGCCAGCAGCTTAGTGGTAACGGACAGTGGCCCATCAGAGAACGAGCAGTACTTC
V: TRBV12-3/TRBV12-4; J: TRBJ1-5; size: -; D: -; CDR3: CASSFGEGQPQHF; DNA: TGTGCCAGCAGTTTCGGGGAGGGTCAGCCCCAGCATTTT
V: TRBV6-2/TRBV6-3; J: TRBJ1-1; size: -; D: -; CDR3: CASSYPQETEAFF; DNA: TGTGCCAGCAGTTACCCACAGGAGACTGAAGCTTTCTTT
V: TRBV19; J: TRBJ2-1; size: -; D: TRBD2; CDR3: CASGLAGGHQFF; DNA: TGTGCCAGTGGACTAGCGGGGGGGCACCAGTTCTTC
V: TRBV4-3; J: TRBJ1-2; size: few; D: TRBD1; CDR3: CASSQVGQGAEGYTF; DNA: TGCGCCAGCAGCCAAGTGGGGCAGGGGGCAGAAGGCTACACCTTC
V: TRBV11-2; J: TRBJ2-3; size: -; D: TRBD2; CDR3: CASSSIERGALTDTQYF; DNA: TGTGCCAGCAGCTCGATCGAGCGGGGGGCTCTCACAGATACGCAGTATTTT
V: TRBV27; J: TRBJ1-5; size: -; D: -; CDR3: CASSRVGRGNQPQHF; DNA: TGTGCCAGCAGCAGGGTAGGCAGGGGCAATCAGCCCCAGCATTTT
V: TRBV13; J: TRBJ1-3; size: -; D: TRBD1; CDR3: CASSLTGTGNTIYF; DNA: TGTGCCAGCAGCTTGACAGGGACTGGAAACACCATATATTTT
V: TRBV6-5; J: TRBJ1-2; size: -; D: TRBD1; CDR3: CASSLADRGGYGYTF; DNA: TGTGCCAGCAGTCTCGCGGACAGGGGGGGATATGGCTACACCTTC
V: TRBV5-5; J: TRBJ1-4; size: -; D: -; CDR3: CASSQRQLNNEKLFF; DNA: TGTGCCAGCAGCCAGAGACAGTTAAATAATGAAAAACTGTTTTTT
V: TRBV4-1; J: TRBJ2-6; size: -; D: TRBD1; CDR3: CASSQERTGTGANVLTF; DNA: TGCGCCAGCAGCCAAGAGAGGACAGGGACTGGGGCCAACGTCCTGACTTTC
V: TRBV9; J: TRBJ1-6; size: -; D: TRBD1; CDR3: CASSVGQGGSPLHF; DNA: TGTGCCAGCAGCGTAGGACAGGGAGGTTCACCCCTCCACTTT
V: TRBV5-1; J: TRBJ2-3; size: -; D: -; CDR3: CASSLGGDRTDTQYF; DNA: TGCGCCAGCAGCTTGGGCGGAGACCGCACAGATACGCAGTATTTT